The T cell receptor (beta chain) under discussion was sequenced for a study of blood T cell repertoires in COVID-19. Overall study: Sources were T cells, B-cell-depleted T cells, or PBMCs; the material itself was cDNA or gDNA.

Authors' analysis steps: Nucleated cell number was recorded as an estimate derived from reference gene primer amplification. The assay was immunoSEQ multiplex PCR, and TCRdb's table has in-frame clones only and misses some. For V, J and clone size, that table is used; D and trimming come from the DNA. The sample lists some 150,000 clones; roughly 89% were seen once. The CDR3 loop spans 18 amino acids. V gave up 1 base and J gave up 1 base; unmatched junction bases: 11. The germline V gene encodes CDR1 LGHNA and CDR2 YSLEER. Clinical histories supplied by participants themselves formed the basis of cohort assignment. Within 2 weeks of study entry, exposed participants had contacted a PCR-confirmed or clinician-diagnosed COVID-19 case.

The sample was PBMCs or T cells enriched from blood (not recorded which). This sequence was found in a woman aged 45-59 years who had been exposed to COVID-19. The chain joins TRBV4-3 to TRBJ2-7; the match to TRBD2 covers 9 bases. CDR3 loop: CASSQGGFGGRDSYEQYF. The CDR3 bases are TGCGCCAGCAGCCAAGGAGGGTTTGGCGGGAGGGATTCCTACGAGCAGTACTTC.